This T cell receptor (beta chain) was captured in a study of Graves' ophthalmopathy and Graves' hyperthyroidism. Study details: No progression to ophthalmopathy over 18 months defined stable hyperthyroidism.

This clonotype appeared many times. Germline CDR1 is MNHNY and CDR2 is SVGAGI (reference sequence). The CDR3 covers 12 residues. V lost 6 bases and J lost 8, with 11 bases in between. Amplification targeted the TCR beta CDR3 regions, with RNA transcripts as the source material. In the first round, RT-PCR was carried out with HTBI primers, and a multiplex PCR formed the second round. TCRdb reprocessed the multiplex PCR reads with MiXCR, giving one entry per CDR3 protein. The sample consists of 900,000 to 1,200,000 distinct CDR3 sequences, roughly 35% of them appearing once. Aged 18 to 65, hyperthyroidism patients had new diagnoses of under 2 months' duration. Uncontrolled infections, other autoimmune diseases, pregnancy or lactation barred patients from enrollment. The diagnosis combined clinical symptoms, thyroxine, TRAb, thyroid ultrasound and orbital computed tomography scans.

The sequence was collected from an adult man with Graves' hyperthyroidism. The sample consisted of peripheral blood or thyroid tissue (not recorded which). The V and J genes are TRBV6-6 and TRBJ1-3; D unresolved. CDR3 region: CASRDGGDTIYF. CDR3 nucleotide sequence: TGTGCCAGCAGGGACGGTGGGGACACCATATATTTT.